This T cell receptor beta chain is from a study of shared clonotypes between healthy human individuals. This clone has only one observation. The method was immunoSEQ multiplex PCR; TCRdb's version includes in-frame clones alone and lacks a portion of them. In the table there are 2 million to 2.5 million clones, roughly 94% of which are singletons. All the donors were Caucasian adults who lived in Nashville, Tennessee. Trimming took 7 bases from V and 5 from J, leaving 15 bases between them. The V gene's germline CDR1 is MNHNS and CDR2 SASEGT. The CDR3 contains 13 residues. The chain links TRBV6-1 to TRBJ2-7; TRBD1 might be the D (5 bases). Material: naive CD4+ T cells sorted from blood. The subset was: CD45RA+ positively selected. The sequence was obtained from a man younger than 30 in good health. The CDR3 is CASKAGIRNEQYF. CDR3 sequence (DNA): TGTGCCAGCAAGGCAGGGATTCGCAACGAGCAGTACTTC.